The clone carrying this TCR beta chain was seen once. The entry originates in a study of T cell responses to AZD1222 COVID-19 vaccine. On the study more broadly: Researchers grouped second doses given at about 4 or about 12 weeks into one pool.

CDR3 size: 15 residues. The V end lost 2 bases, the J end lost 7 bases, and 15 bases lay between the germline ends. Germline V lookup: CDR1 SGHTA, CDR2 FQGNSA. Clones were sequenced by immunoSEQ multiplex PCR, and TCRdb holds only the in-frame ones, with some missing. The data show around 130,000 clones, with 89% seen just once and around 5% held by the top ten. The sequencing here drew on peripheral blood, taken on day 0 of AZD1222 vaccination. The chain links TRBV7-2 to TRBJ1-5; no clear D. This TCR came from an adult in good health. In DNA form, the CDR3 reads TGTGCCAGCAGCTTACGGTATCCTTCTTCGCAGCCCCAGCATTTT. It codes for CASSLRYPSSQPQHF. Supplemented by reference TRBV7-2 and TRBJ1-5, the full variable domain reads GAGVSQSPSNKVTEKGKDVELRCDPISGHTALYWYRQSLGQGLEFLIYFQGNSAPDKSGLPSDRFSAERTGGSVSTLTIQRTQQEDSAVYLCASSLRYPSSQPQHFGDGTRLSIL.